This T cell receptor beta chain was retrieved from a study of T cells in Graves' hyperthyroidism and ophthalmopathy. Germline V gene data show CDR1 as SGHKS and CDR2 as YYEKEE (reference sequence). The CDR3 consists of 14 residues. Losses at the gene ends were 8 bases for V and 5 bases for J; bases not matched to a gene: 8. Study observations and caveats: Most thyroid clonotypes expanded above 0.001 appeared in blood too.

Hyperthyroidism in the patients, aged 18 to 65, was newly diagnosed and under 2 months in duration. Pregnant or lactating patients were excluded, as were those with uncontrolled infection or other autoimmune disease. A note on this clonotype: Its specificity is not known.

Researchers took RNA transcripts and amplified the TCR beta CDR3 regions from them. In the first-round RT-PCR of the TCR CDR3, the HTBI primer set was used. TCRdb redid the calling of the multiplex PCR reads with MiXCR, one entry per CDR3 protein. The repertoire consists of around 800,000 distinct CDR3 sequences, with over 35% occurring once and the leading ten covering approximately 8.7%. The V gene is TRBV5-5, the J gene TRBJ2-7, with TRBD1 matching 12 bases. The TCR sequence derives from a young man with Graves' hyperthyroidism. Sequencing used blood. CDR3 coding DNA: TGTGCCAGTGTTCCGGGGACAGGGGGCAACGAGCAGTACTTC. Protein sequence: CASVPGTGGNEQYF.